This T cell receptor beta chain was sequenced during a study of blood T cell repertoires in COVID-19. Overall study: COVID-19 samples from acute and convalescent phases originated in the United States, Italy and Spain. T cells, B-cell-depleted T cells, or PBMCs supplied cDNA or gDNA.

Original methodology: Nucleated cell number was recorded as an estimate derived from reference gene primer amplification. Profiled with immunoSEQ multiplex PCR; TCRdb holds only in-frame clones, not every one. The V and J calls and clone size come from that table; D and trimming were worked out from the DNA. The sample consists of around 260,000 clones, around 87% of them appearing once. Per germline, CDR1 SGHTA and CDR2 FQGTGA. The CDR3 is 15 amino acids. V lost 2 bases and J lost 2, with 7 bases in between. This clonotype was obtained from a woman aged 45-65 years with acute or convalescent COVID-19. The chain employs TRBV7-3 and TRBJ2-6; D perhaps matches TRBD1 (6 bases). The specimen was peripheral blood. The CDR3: CASSLAGAGANVLTF. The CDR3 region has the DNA TGTGCCAGCAGCTTAGCAGGGGCTGGGGCCAACGTCCTGACTTTC.